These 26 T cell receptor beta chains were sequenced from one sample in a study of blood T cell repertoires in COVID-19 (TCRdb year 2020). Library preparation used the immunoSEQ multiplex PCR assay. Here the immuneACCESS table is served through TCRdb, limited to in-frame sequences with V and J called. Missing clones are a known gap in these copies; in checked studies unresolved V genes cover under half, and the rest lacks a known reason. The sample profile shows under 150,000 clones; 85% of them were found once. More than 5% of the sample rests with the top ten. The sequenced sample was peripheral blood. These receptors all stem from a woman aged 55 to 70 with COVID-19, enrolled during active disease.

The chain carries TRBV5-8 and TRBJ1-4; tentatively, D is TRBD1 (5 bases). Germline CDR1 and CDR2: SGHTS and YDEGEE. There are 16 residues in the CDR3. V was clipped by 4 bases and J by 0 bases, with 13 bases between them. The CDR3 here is CASSLLTVATNEKLFF. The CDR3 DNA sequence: TGTGCCAGCAGCCTTCTGACAGTTGCAACTAATGAAAAACTGTTTTTT.

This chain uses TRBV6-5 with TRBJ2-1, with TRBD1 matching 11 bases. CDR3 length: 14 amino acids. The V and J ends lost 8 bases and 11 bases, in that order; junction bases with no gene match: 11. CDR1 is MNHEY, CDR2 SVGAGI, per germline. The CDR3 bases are TGTGCCAGCGCTAACGGACAGGGGGCGCTGCAGCAGTTCTTC. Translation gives CASANGQGALQQFF.

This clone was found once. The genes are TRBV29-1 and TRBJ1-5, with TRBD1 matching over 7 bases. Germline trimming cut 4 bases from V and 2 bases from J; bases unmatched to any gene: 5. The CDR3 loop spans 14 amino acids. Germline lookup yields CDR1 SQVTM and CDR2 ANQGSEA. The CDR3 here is CSVAGGDGNQPQHF. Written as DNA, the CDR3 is TGCAGCGTTGCAGGGGGTGATGGCAATCAGCCCCAGCATTTT.

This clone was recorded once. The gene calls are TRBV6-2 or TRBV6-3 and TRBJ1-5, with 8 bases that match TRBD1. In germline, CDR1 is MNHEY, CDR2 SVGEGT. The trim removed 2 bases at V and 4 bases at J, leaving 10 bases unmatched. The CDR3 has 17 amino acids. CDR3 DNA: TGTGCCAGCAGTTACCACGGGGGGCAGGGGGCTAATCAGCCCCAGCATTTT. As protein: CASSYHGGQGANQPQHF.

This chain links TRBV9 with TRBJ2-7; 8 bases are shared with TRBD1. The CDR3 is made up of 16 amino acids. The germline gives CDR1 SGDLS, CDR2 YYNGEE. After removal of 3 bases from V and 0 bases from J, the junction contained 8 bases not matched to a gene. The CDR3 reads CASSGSGTGASYEQYF. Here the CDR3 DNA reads TGTGCCAGCAGCGGATCCGGGACAGGAGCCTCCTACGAGCAGTACTTC.

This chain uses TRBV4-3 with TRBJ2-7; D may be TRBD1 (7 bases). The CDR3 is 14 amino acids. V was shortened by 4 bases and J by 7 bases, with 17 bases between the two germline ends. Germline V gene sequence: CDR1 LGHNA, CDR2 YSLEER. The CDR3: CASSRGTAMPEQYF. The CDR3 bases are TGCGCCAGCAGCCGCGGGACAGCAATGCCTGAGCAGTACTTC.

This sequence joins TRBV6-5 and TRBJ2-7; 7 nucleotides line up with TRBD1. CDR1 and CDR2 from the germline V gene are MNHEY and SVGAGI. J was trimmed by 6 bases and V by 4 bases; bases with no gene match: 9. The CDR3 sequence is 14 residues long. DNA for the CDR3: TGTGCCAGCAGTTCGTTACAGGGGACGCTCGAGCAGTACTTC. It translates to CASSSLQGTLEQYF.

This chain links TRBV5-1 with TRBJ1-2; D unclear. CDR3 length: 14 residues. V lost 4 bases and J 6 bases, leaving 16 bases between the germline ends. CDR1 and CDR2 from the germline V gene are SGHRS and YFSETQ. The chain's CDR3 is CASSGSVWADGYTF. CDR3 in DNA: TGCGCCAGCAGCGGGAGTGTGTGGGCTGATGGCTACACCTTC.

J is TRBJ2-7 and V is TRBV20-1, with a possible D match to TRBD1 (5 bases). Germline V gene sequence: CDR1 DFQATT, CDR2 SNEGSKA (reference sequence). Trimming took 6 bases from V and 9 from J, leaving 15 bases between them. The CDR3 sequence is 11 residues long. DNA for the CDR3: TGCAGTGCCGAGAAGGGGCCTGGGCAGTACTTC. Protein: CSAEKGPGQYF.

The CDR3 nucleotides read TGCAGTCTTACGGGGTACTATGGCTACACCTTC. This codes for CSLTGYYGYTF. The V gene is TRBV20-1, the J gene TRBJ1-2; D gene ambiguous. The CDR3 is 11 residues long. Germline lookup yields CDR1 DFQATT and CDR2 SNEGSKA (reference sequence). V lost 8 bases and J 3 bases, leaving 10 bases between the germline ends.

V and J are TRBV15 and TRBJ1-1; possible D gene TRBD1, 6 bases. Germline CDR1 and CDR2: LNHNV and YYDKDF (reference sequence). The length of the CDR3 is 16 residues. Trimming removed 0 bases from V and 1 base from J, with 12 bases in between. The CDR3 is CATSRDPHRANTEAFF. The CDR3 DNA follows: TGTGCCACCAGCAGAGATCCCCACAGGGCGAACACTGAAGCTTTCTTT.

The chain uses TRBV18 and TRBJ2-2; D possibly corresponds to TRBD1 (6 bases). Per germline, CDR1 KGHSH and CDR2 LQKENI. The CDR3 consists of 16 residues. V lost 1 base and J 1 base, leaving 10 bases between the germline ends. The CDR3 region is CASSPLTGQNTGELFF. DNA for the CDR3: TGTGCCAGCTCACCACTGACGGGACAGAACACCGGGGAGCTGTTTTTT.

Written as DNA, the CDR3 is TGTGCCAGCAGTTTGGGAAGGGAGGAGGGCTACACCTTC. It encodes CASSLGREEGYTF. V is TRBV27 and J is TRBJ1-2; D remains unclear. From germline, CDR1 is MNHEY and CDR2 SMNVEV (reference sequence). V dropped 3 bases and J dropped 8 bases, with 13 bases sitting between them. This CDR3 has 13 residues.

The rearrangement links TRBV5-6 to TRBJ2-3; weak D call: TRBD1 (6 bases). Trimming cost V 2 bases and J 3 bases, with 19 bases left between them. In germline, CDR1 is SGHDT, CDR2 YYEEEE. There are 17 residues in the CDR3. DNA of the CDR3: TGTGCCAGCAGCTTCTTCACCAGGGGCGAGGAAACAGATACGCAGTATTTT. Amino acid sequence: CASSFFTRGEETDTQYF.

CDR3: CASSFLGLGSGGAIQTQYF. The CDR3 DNA follows: TGTGCCAGCAGCTTCCTTGGGTTGGGAAGCGGGGGGGCTATTCAGACCCAGTACTTC. This chain links TRBV11-2 with TRBJ2-5; 10 bases line up with TRBD2. V was pared by 3 bases and J by 6 bases, with 19 bases of the junction left unmatched. Looked up from germline, CDR1 is SGHAT and CDR2 is FQNNGV. CDR3 length: 19 residues. The variable domain in full, completed from reference TRBV11-2 and TRBJ2-5, reads EAGVAQSPRYKIIEKRQSVAFWCNPISGHATLYWYQQILGQGPKLLIQFQNNGVVDDSQLPKDRFSAERLKGVDSTLKIQPAKLEDSAVYLCASSFLGLGSGGAIQTQYFGPGTRLLVL.

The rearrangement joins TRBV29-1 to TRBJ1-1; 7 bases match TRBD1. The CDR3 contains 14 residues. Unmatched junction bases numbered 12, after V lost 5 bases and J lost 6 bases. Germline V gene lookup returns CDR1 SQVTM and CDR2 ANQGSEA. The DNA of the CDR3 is TGCAGCGTTCGTTCAGGGGGGTATGAATCTGAAGCTTTCTTT. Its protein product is CSVRSGGYESEAFF. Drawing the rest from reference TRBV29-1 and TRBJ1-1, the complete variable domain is SAVISQKPSRDICQRGTSLTIQCQVDSQVTMMFWYRQQPGQSLTLIATANQGSEATYESGFVIDKFPISRPNLTFSTLTVSNMSPEDSSIYLCSVRSGGYESEAFFGQGTRLTVV.

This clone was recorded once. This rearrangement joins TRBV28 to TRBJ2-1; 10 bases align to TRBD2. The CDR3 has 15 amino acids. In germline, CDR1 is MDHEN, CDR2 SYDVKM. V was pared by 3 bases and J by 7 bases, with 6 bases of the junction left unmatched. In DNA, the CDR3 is TGTGCCAGCAGTTTCTCGGCTAGCGGGGGTAATGAGCAGTTCTTC. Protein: CASSFSASGGNEQFF.

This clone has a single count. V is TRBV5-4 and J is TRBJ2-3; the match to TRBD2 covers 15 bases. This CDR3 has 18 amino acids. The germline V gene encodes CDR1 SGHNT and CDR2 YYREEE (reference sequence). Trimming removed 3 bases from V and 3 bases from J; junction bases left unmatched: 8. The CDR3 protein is CASSSGLAGGPGTDTQYF. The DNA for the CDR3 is TGTGCCAGCAGCTCCGGACTAGCGGGGGGGCCCGGGACAGATACGCAGTATTTT.

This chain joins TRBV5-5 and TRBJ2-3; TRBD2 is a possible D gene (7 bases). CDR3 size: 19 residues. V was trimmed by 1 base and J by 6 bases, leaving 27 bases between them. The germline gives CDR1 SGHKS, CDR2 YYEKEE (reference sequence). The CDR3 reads CASSLRGAGSGGRADTQYF. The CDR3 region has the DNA TGTGCCAGCAGCTTGAGGGGGGCCGGGTCCGGGGGGAGGGCGGATACGCAGTATTTT.

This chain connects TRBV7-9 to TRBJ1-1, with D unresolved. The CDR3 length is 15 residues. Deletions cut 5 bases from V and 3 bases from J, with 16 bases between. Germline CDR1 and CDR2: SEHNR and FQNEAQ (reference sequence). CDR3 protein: CASSLPRSGYTEAFF. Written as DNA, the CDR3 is TGTGCCAGCAGCCTTCCGAGGAGTGGGTACACTGAAGCTTTCTTT.

CDR3 DNA: TGTGCCAGCAGCTTAGCGCCGGGGACCTACGAGCAGTACTTC. This codes for CASSLAPGTYEQYF. The chain is built from TRBV7-2 and TRBJ2-7, with D perhaps matching TRBD2 (5 bases). V was shortened by 0 bases and J by 2 bases, with 8 bases between the two germline ends. This CDR3 region has 14 residues. Germline V gene sequence: CDR1 SGHTA, CDR2 FQGNSA.

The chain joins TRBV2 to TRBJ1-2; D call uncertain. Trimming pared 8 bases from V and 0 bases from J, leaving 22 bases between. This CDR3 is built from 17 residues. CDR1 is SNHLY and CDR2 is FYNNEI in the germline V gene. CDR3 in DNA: TGTGCCAGCTCCCCACCCCCAGGAGAGGGATCTAACTATGGCTACACCTTC. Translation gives CASSPPPGEGSNYGYTF.

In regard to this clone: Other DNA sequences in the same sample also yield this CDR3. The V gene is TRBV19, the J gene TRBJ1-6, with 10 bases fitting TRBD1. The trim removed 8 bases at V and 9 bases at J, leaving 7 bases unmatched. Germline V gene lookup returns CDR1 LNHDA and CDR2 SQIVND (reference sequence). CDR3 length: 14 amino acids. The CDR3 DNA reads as TGTGCCAGTGGGCGGGACAGGGGCGGTTCACCCCTCCACTTT. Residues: CASGRDRGGSPLHF. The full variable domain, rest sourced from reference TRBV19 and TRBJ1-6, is DGGITQSPKYLFRKEGQNVTLSCEQNLNHDAMYWYRQDPGQGLRLIYYSQIVNDFQKGDIAEGYSVSREKKESFPLTVTSAQKNPTAFYLCASGRDRGGSPLHFGNGTRLTVT.

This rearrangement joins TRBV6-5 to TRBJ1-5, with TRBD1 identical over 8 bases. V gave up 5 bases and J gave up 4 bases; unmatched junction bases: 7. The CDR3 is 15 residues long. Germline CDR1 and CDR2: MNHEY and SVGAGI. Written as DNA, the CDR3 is TGTGCCAGCAGTCGCTCGACAGGGGCGAATCAGCCCCAGCATTTT. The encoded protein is CASSRSTGANQPQHF.

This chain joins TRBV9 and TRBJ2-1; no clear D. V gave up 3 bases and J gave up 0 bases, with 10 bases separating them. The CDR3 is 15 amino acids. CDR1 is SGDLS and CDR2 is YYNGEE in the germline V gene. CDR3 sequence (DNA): TGTGCCAGCAGCGCCAACCCGAGCTCCTACAATGAGCAGTTCTTC. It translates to CASSANPSSYNEQFF.

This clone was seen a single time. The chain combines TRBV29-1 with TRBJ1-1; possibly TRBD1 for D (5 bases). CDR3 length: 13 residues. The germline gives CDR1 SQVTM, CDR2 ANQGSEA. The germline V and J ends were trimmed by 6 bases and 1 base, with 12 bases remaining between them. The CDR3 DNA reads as TGCAGCGTAAAATTACAGGAGAACACTGAAGCTTTCTTT. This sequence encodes CSVKLQENTEAFF.